The 28 T cell receptor beta chains in this list originate from one sample, sequenced in a study of early stage breast cancer tumors. Assay used: immunoSEQ multiplex PCR; TCRdb lists only in-frame clones, some missing. Of about 15,000 clones detected, roughly 83% appear once; the ten largest clones hold around 4.6%. Sequenced sample: normal breast tissue next to the tumor. The receptors derive from a person aged 25 to 45 with breast cancer.

The chain employs TRBV4-2 and TRBJ1-1; 7 positions match TRBD1. The germline V gene has CDR1 LGHNA and CDR2 YNFKEQ. The length of the CDR3 is 16 residues. J was trimmed by 0 bases and V by 1 base; bases with no gene match: 5. CDR3 DNA sequence: TGTGCCAGCAGCCAAGGAGGACAGGTTATGAACACTGAAGCTTTCTTT. Translating it yields CASSQGGQVMNTEAFF.

The chain joins TRBV7-2 to TRBJ1-2, with 11 bases lining up with TRBD1. The CDR3 runs to 16 residues. V shed 1 base, J shed 7 bases, and the junction held 8 bases outside the gene matches. Germline CDR1 and CDR2: SGHTA and FQGNSA. The CDR3 loop reads CASSLVWDRGVSGYTF. The CDR3 DNA reads TGTGCCAGCAGCTTAGTGTGGGACAGGGGGGTATCTGGCTACACCTTC. Using reference TRBV7-2 and TRBJ1-2 for the parts outside the CDR3, the full variable domain is GAGVSQSPSNKVTEKGKDVELRCDPISGHTALYWYRQSLGQGLEFLIYFQGNSAPDKSGLPSDRFSAERTGGSVSTLTIQRTQQEDSAVYLCASSLVWDRGVSGYTFGSGTRLTVV.

In the case of this clone: The junction departs from the called germline gene at one end, perhaps through a read error. V and J are TRBV5-1 and TRBJ2-2, with D perhaps matching TRBD2 (6 bases). Germline V CDR1 and CDR2: SGHRS, YFSETQ. The CDR3 extends over 15 amino acids. CDR3 amino acids: CASSGPGEKTGELFF. The CDR3, as DNA: TGTGCCAGCAGCGGCCCGGGGGAGAAGACCGGGGAGCTGTTTTTT.

The V call is TRBV5-6, the J call TRBJ2-7; D remains ambiguous. The V end was cut by 0 bases, the J end by 2 bases, with 9 bases between. Germline V gives CDR1 SGHDT, CDR2 YYEEEE. The CDR3 is 14 residues long. This CDR3 reads CASSLGGTAYEQYF. CDR3 nucleotides: TGTGCCAGCAGCTTGGGCGGAACGGCCTACGAGCAGTACTTC.

V gene TRBV21-1 combines with J gene TRBJ2-4. TRBV21-1 is a documented pseudogene. This CDR3 is built from 13 residues. The CDR3 region has the DNA TGTGCCAGCAGCAAAGAAAGGGTAAACATTCAGTACTTC. Protein: CASSKERVNIQYF.

This clone appeared once. The chain carries TRBV25-1 and TRBJ2-3, with 7 positions matching TRBD2. Germline trimming cut 1 base from V and 4 bases from J; bases unmatched to any gene: 11. The CDR3 contains 17 residues. CDR1 is MGHDK, CDR2 SYGVNS, per germline. The CDR3 bases are TGTGCCAGCAGTGAATTCGGTGGGAGGGCCGGGGCAGATACGCAGTATTTT. Its translation: CASSEFGGRAGADTQYF. Full variable domain (outside the CDR3, taken from reference TRBV25-1 and TRBJ2-3): EADIYQTPRYLVIGTGKKITLECSQTMGHDKMYWYQQDPGMELHLIHYSYGVNSTEKGDLSSESTVSRIRTEHFPLTLESARPSHTSQYLCASSEFGGRAGADTQYFGPGTRLTVL.

This rearrangement joins TRBV27 to TRBJ2-7, with 16 bases matching TRBD2. The V gene's germline CDR1 is MNHEY and CDR2 SMNVEV (reference sequence). The CDR3 runs to 16 residues. V lost 5 bases, J lost 3 bases, and 4 bases stayed unmatched. The CDR3 nucleotides are TGTGCCAGCAGTCTGGGACTAGCGGGAGGGCTCTACGAGCAGTACTTC. As protein: CASSLGLAGGLYEQYF.

J is TRBJ1-4 and V is TRBV30; 7 bases match TRBD1. The germline V gene has CDR1 GTSNPN and CDR2 SVGIG (reference sequence). The CDR3 runs 15 residues. V lost 4 bases to trimming and J lost 8 bases; unmatched junction nucleotides: 13. The CDR3 loop is CAWIDRAKGGEKLFF. The CDR3 nucleotides are TGTGCCTGGATAGACAGGGCTAAAGGGGGGGAAAAACTGTTTTTT. The complete variable domain, with remaining parts taken from reference TRBV30 and TRBJ1-4, reads SQTIHQWPATLVQPVGSPLSLECTVEGTSNPNLYWYRQAAGRGLQLLFYSVGIGQISSEVPQNLSASRPQDRQFILSSKKLLLSDSGFYLCAWIDRAKGGEKLFFGSGTQLSVL.

Written as DNA, the CDR3 is TGTGCCAGCAGTAAGTTAGCGGGAGTGTTAGGCGAGCAGTACTTC. It encodes CASSKLAGVLGEQYF. The V gene is TRBV27, the J gene TRBJ2-7; TRBD2 matches 9 bases. Per the germline V gene, CDR1 is MNHEY and CDR2 is SMNVEV (reference sequence). Trimming at V came to 5 bases and at J to 6 bases, leaving 11 bases not matched to a gene. The CDR3 is 15 residues long.

This chain connects TRBV6-4 to TRBJ2-1, with D possibly TRBD2 on 5 matching bases. V was pared by 0 bases and J by 7 bases, with 13 bases between. This CDR3 contains 15 residues. In germline, CDR1 is MRHNA, CDR2 SNTAGT. This CDR3 reads CASSDSSGTGNEQFF. CDR3 bases: TGTGCCAGCAGTGACTCGAGTGGTACGGGAAATGAGCAGTTCTTC.

The rearrangement joins TRBV10-3 to TRBJ2-3; D is unclear. The length of the CDR3 is 11 residues. V lost 7 bases and J lost 0, with 2 bases in between. Germline V gives CDR1 ENHRY, CDR2 SYGVKD. The CDR3: CAIKSTDTQYF. The CDR3 coding sequence is TGTGCCATCAAGAGCACAGATACGCAGTATTTT.

The chain uses TRBV18 and TRBJ2-2; D remains unclear. With 3 bases removed from V and 1 base from J, the gap between germline ends came to 12 bases. Germline loops: CDR1 KGHSH, CDR2 LQKENI. The CDR3 contains 16 residues. CDR3 amino acids: CASSPLGSVNTGELFF. In DNA, the CDR3 is TGTGCCAGCTCACCTCTAGGATCAGTGAACACCGGGGAGCTGTTTTTT. Filled out from reference TRBV18 and TRBJ2-2, the complete variable domain reads NAGVMQNPRHLVRRRGQEARLRCSPMKGHSHVYWYRQLPEEGLKFMVYLQKENIIDESGMPKERFSAEFPKEGPSILRIQQVVRGDSAAYFCASSPLGSVNTGELFFGEGSRLTVL.

V usage is TRBV15 and J usage is TRBJ2-7, with 10 positions matching TRBD1. The CDR3 consists of 13 residues. Germline V gives CDR1 LNHNV, CDR2 YYDKDF (reference sequence). J was trimmed by 6 bases and V by 9 bases; bases with no gene match: 8. In nucleotides, the CDR3 is TGTGCCACACTCCGGGACAGGGGTCGCGAGCAGTACTTC. Its translation: CATLRDRGREQYF. The full variable domain, in which reference TRBV15 and TRBJ2-7 provide the parts outside the CDR3, is DAMVIQNPRYQVTQFGKPVTLSCSQTLNHNVMYWYQQKSSQAPKLLFHYYDKDFNNEADTPDNFQSRRPNTSFCFLDIRSPGLGDTAMYLCATLRDRGREQYFGPGTRLTVT.

This clone occurred a few times. The chain is built from TRBV7-2 and TRBJ2-1; tentatively, D is TRBD1 (5 bases). V lost 8 bases and J 3 bases, leaving 14 bases between the germline ends. Germline V lookup: CDR1 SGHTA, CDR2 FQGNSA. The CDR3 is 14 amino acids. The CDR3 DNA sequence: TGTGCCAGCCGCCGTAGGGGCTTCTACAATGAGCAGTTCTTC. Protein product: CASRRRGFYNEQFF.

The chain carries TRBV6-1 and TRBJ1-2, with 11 positions matching TRBD1. The V gene's germline CDR1 is MNHNS and CDR2 SASEGT. The length of the CDR3 is 16 residues. V was pared by 1 base and J by 6 bases, with 7 bases of the junction left unmatched. The CDR3 here is CASSEEFGQGANGYTF. CDR3 in DNA: TGTGCCAGCAGTGAAGAATTCGGACAGGGGGCGAATGGCTACACCTTC.

The chain recombines TRBV9 with TRBJ1-6; 7 bases align to TRBD1. CDR1 is SGDLS and CDR2 is YYNGEE in the germline V gene. CDR3 length equals 16 residues. V trimming: 4 bases; J trimming: 0 bases; junction bases outside the gene matches: 4. The CDR3 region is CASSLDRSSYNSPLHF. The CDR3 coding sequence is TGTGCCAGCAGCCTGGACAGGAGCTCCTATAATTCACCCCTCCACTTT.

V and J are TRBV18 and TRBJ2-7, with TRBD2 as a possible D gene (5 bases). This CDR3 contains 14 residues. Germline values: CDR1 KGHSH, CDR2 LQKENI. Trimming removed 3 bases from V and 3 bases from J, with 12 bases in between. The CDR3 DNA sequence: TGTGCCAGCTCACCTGCGGGTATCGGCTACGAGCAGTACTTC. This sequence encodes CASSPAGIGYEQYF.

The chain uses TRBV6-5 and TRBJ2-7; D possibly corresponds to TRBD1 (6 bases). The CDR3 contains 14 residues. Trimming shortened V by 6 bases and J by 3 bases, and 15 bases separated the two germline ends. Germline values: CDR1 MNHEY, CDR2 SVGAGI. For the CDR3, the DNA is TGTGCCAGCAGGACGACAGGAGTCCTCTACGAGCAGTACTTC. Translating it yields CASRTTGVLYEQYF.

The chain links TRBV29-1 to TRBJ1-5; 11 nucleotides align to TRBD1. The CDR3 has 13 amino acids. Germline-derived CDR1 and CDR2 are SQVTM and ANQGSEA. V shed 7 bases, J shed 5 bases, and the junction held 4 bases outside the gene matches. The CDR3 DNA is TGCAGCGGGGGACAGGGGGTAGATCAGCCCCAGCATTTT. It yields the protein CSGGQGVDQPQHF.

Judged by abundance, this clone is medium-sized. The chain joins TRBV30 to TRBJ2-2; unclear D gene. Trimming took off 0 bases at V and 0 bases at J, with 5 bases between the two ends. The CDR3 loop spans 14 amino acids. The germline gives CDR1 GTSNPN, CDR2 SVGIG (reference sequence). CDR3 in amino acids: CAWSVWTNTGELFF. The CDR3 DNA sequence: TGTGCCTGGAGTGTATGGACGAACACCGGGGAGCTGTTTTTT.

Only a few counts were recorded for this clone. The chain carries TRBV9 and TRBJ2-7; TRBD2 aligns across 7 bases. V dropped 0 bases and J dropped 0; count of bases not matched to a gene: 6. Germline CDR1 reads SGDLS; CDR2 reads YYNGEE. CDR3 length equals 16 residues. The chain's CDR3 is CASSVAVGGSSYEQYF. CDR3 in DNA: TGTGCCAGCAGCGTAGCGGTGGGAGGGAGCTCCTACGAGCAGTACTTC.

This clone appeared a few times. The chain joins TRBV7-2 to TRBJ1-5; no reliable D call. This CDR3 contains 15 residues. With 5 bases removed from V and 0 bases from J, the gap between germline ends came to 11 bases. The V gene's germline CDR1 is SGHTA and CDR2 FQGNSA. The CDR3 loop reads CASSPGQYSNQPQHF. The CDR3 bases are TGTGCCAGCAGCCCCGGGCAGTATAGCAATCAGCCCCAGCATTTT.

This rearrangement joins TRBV27 to TRBJ2-7; TRBD2 is a possible D gene (6 bases). The CDR3 loop spans 16 amino acids. V shed 3 bases and J shed 2 bases, with 17 bases lying between them. Germline V gene data show CDR1 as MNHEY and CDR2 as SMNVEV (reference sequence). The CDR3 nucleotides are TGTGCCAGCAGTTTGACGTCGGGACTCCCCGCCTACGAGCAGTACTTC. Protein sequence: CASSLTSGLPAYEQYF.

The chain joins TRBV7-9 to TRBJ1-1, with TRBD1 identical over 12 bases. The V segment lost 6 bases and the J segment 10 bases; nucleotides outside the gene matches: 9. The CDR3 contains 14 residues. Per the germline V gene, CDR1 is SEHNR and CDR2 is FQNEAQ (reference sequence). This CDR3 reads CASRAGQGAPRAFF. As DNA, the CDR3 is TGTGCCAGCAGAGCGGGACAGGGGGCGCCGAGAGCTTTCTTT.

V and J are TRBV4-1 and TRBJ1-1; D not resolved. V lost 0 bases and J lost 1, with 6 bases in between. The CDR3 totals 14 residues. CDR1 and CDR2 from the germline V gene are MGHRA and YSYEKL. The CDR3, as DNA: TGCGCCAGCAGCCAAGATGGAGAGAACACTGAAGCTTTCTTT. It specifies CASSQDGENTEAFF.

V usage is TRBV6-5 and J usage is TRBJ2-7, with D possibly TRBD1 on 5 matching bases. V was shortened by 2 bases and J by 1 base, with 6 bases between the two germline ends. This CDR3 region has 13 residues. From germline, CDR1 is MNHEY and CDR2 SVGAGI. CDR3 protein: CASSYRQSYEQYF. CDR3 bases: TGTGCCAGCAGTTACCGACAGTCCTACGAGCAGTACTTC.

This clone has a single count. The genes are TRBV9 and TRBJ2-7; 7 bases map to TRBD1. V shed 2 bases and J 4 bases; nucleotides not matched to a gene: 9. Germline V gene data show CDR1 as SGDLS and CDR2 as YYNGEE. This CDR3 region has 15 residues. The CDR3: CASSVTGTAAYEQYF. DNA for the CDR3: TGTGCCAGCAGCGTGACCGGGACAGCCGCTTACGAGCAGTACTTC.

This sequence joins TRBV5-1 and TRBJ1-5; D call uncertain. In germline, CDR1 is SGHRS, CDR2 YFSETQ. The CDR3 is 14 residues long. The V end was cut by 1 base, the J end by 2 bases, with 7 bases between. In nucleotides, the CDR3 is TGCGCCAGCAGCTTGCGGGGAGGCAATCAGCCCCAGCATTTT. Translation gives CASSLRGGNQPQHF.